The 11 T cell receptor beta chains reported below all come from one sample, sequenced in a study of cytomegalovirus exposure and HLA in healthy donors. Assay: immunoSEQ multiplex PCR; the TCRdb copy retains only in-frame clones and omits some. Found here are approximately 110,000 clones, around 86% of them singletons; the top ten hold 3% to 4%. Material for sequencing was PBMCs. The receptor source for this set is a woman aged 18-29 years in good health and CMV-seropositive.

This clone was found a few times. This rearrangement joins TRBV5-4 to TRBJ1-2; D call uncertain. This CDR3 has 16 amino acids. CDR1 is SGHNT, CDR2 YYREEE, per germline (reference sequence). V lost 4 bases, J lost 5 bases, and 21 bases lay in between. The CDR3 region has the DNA TGTGCCAGCAGCCCCCGTGATGCGGGGAGAGGTTATGGCTACACCTTC. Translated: CASSPRDAGRGYGYTF.

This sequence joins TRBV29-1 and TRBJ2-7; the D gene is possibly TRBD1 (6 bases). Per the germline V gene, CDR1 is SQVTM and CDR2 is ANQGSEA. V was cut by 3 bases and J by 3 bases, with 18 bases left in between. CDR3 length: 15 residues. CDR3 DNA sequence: TGCAGCGTTGAGGCACCCCAACTGGACAGCTACGAGCAGTACTTC. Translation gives CSVEAPQLDSYEQYF.

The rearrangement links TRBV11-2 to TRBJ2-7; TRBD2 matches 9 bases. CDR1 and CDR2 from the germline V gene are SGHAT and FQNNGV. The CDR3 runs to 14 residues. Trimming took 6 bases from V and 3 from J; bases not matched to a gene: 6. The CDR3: CASSPGLASYEQYF. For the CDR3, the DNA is TGTGCCAGCAGTCCCGGACTAGCGAGCTACGAGCAGTACTTC.

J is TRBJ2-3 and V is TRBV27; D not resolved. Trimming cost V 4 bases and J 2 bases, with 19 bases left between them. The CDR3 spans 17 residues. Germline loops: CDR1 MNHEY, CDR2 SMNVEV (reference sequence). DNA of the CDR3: TGTGCCAGCAGTTCCCCCCAATCTAACCCTCTCACAGATACGCAGTATTTT. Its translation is CASSSPQSNPLTDTQYF.

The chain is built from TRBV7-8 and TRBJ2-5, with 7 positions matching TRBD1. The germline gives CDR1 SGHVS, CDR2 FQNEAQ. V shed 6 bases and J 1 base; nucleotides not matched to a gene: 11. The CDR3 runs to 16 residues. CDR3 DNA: TGTGCCAGCAGGCCCCCCCGGGACAGTGCCCAAGAGACCCAGTACTTC. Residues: CASRPPRDSAQETQYF.

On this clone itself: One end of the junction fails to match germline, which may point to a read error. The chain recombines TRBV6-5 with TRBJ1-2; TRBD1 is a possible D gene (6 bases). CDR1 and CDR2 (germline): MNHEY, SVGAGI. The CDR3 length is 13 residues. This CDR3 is CASSYQPPWTDPF. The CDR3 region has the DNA TGTGCCAGCAGTTACCAACCCCCGTGGACAGACCCCTTC.

CDR3 in amino acids: CASSPQTGINTEAFF. The CDR3 DNA reads TGTGCCAGCAGTCCGCAGACAGGGATCAACACTGAAGCTTTCTTT. The rearrangement links TRBV28 to TRBJ1-1, with 7 bases matching TRBD1. This CDR3 spans 15 amino acids. Germline V gene data show CDR1 as MDHEN and CDR2 as SYDVKM. V gave up 5 bases and J gave up 2 bases; unmatched junction bases: 8.

The CDR3 DNA sequence: TGTGCCATCAGTGACTCGAGGGTACTAGCGGGAGACCCCCCTTACAATGAGCAGTTCTTC. It translates to CAISDSRVLAGDPPYNEQFF. The chain joins TRBV10-3 to TRBJ2-1, with 11 bases aligning to TRBD2. V dropped 3 bases and J dropped 4; count of bases not matched to a gene: 17. The germline gives CDR1 ENHRY, CDR2 SYGVKD. The CDR3 extends over 20 amino acids.

The CDR3 here is CAWSRGTNTGELFF. DNA of the CDR3: TGTGCCTGGAGTAGAGGGACTAACACCGGGGAGCTGTTTTTT. This chain links TRBV30 with TRBJ2-2; possible D gene TRBD2, 6 bases. This CDR3 region has 14 residues. Trimming cost V 2 bases and J 2 bases, with 9 bases left between them. CDR1 GTSNPN and CDR2 SVGIG come from the germline V gene (reference sequence).

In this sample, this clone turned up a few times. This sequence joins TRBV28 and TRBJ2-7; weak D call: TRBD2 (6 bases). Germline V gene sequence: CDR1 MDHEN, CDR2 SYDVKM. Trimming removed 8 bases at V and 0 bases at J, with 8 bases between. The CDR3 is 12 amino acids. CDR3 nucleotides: TGTGCCAGCCATAGCGGCTCCTACGAGCAGTACTTC. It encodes CASHSGSYEQYF.

DNA for the CDR3: TGCGCCAGCAACTACATTTACTCACGGGAGGATACGCAGTATTTT. It specifies CASNYIYSREDTQYF. The chain links TRBV5-1 to TRBJ2-3, with a possible D match to TRBD2 (6 bases). Between the trimmed V and J ends, which lost 6 bases and 6 bases, there was a span of 20 bases. CDR3 length: 15 amino acids. CDR1 SGHRS and CDR2 YFSETQ come from the germline V gene.